The 13 T cell receptor beta chains reported below all come from one sample, sequenced in a study of CD8 T cells in Susac syndrome. An amount of RNA that ranged from roughly 0.45 to 1 ug was reverse transcribed with random hexamers. Each CDR3 protein gets one entry after TCRdb re-called the immunoSEQ multiplex PCR reads with MiXCR. Here the sample spans 140,000 or so distinct CDR3 sequences, 95% being singletons. The sample taken for sequencing was CD4+ T cells from PBMCs. The source of these receptors is a human donor with multiple sclerosis.

CDR3 amino acids: CASSQEGGSGSALHF. CDR3 DNA: TGTGCCAGCAGCCAAGAGGGCGGCAGCGGGTCAGCCCTCCACTTT. The chain joins TRBV3-1 to TRBJ1-6, with D unclear. V lost 0 bases to trimming and J lost 14 bases, with 17 bases between them. CDR3 length equals 15 residues. CDR1 is LGHDT, CDR2 YNNKEL, per germline (reference sequence).

The chain links TRBV28 to TRBJ2-1; 8 bases fit TRBD2. Germline CDR1 MDHEN, CDR2 SYDVKM. The CDR3 consists of 14 residues. With V trimmed by 5 bases and J by 6 bases, 6 bases remained unmatched. The CDR3 reads CASSRLAFSNEQFF. The CDR3 DNA is TGTGCCAGCAGTCGACTAGCGTTCAGCAATGAGCAGTTCTTC.

The rearrangement links TRBV9 to TRBJ2-2, with a tentative D call TRBD1 (6 bases). V lost 0 bases, J lost 7 bases, and 13 bases lay in between. From germline, CDR1 is SGDLS and CDR2 YYNGEE. The CDR3 spans 15 residues. The CDR3 region is CASSVVVGASGELFF. The DNA for the CDR3 is TGTGCCAGCAGCGTAGTCGTGGGGGCGAGCGGGGAGCTGTTTTTT. Complete variable domain (other parts from reference TRBV9 and TRBJ2-2): DSGVTQTPKHLITATGQRVTLRCSPRSGDLSVYWYQQSLDQGLQFLIQYYNGEERAKGNILERFSAQQFPDLHSELNLSSLELGDSALYFCASSVVVGASGELFFGEGSRLTVL.

V usage is TRBV5-6 and J usage is TRBJ1-6; 8 nucleotides align to TRBD1. This CDR3 contains 13 residues. Germline lookup yields CDR1 SGHDT and CDR2 YYEEEE. The V and J ends lost 4 bases and 14 bases, in that order; junction bases with no gene match: 8. The CDR3 reads CASSGRTGRTLHF. CDR3 sequence (DNA): TGTGCCAGCAGCGGGCGGACAGGGCGAACCCTCCACTTT.

The rearrangement joins TRBV20-1 to TRBJ2-5, with 14 bases identical to TRBD2. CDR1 and CDR2 from the germline V gene are DFQATT and SNEGSKA (reference sequence). Trimming took 6 bases from V and 4 from J; bases not matched to a gene: 4. This CDR3 has 14 amino acids. The CDR3 reads CSAGTSGRGETQYF. The CDR3 DNA follows: TGCAGTGCCGGGACTAGCGGGAGAGGAGAGACCCAGTACTTC.

This rearrangement joins TRBV5-4 to TRBJ2-1; TRBD1 aligns across 8 bases. Germline V gene data show CDR1 as SGHNT and CDR2 as YYREEE (reference sequence). Trimming took 4 bases from V and 5 from J; bases not matched to a gene: 8. The CDR3 is 15 amino acids. Written as DNA, the CDR3 is TGTGCCAGCAGCGCCTCCGGGACAGGCGACAATGAGCAGTTCTTC. Translated, it gives CASSASGTGDNEQFF.

This rearrangement joins TRBV29-1 to TRBJ2-1; D may be TRBD1 (6 bases). CDR1 is SQVTM, CDR2 ANQGSEA, per germline. The CDR3 totals 12 residues. CDR3 in amino acids: CALAGGHNEQFF. CDR3 nucleotide sequence: TGCGCTTTAGCTGGGGGCCACAATGAGCAGTTCTTC.

The chain is built from TRBV5-1 and TRBJ2-1; 9 bases are a match to TRBD2. V was clipped by 0 bases and J by 9 bases; unmatched bases: 10. CDR1 and CDR2 from the germline V gene are SGHRS and YFSETQ. The CDR3 has 16 residues. DNA for the CDR3: TGCGCCAGCAGCTTGGCGGCTAGCGGGATTCAATTTGAGCAGTTCTTC. This encodes CASSLAASGIQFEQFF.

This chain links TRBV29-1 with TRBJ1-2; D is uncertain. CDR3 length: 12 residues. V shed 7 bases and J shed 4 bases, with 13 bases lying between them. The germline gives CDR1 SQVTM, CDR2 ANQGSEA. CDR3 sequence: CSGYDILYGYTF. The CDR3 nucleotides are TGCAGCGGGTATGACATACTCTATGGCTACACCTTC.

The rearrangement joins TRBV10-3 to TRBJ2-5; 8 nucleotides match TRBD1. Losses at the gene ends were 5 bases for V and 4 bases for J; bases not matched to a gene: 6. CDR1 is ENHRY and CDR2 is SYGVKD in the germline V gene. The CDR3 spans 14 residues. The CDR3 sequence: CAISRQGQGETQYF. In nucleotides, the CDR3 is TGTGCCATCAGTAGACAGGGGCAAGGAGAGACCCAGTACTTC.

This chain connects TRBV29-1 to TRBJ1-1, with unresolved D. Trimming pared 6 bases from V and 3 bases from J, leaving 11 bases between. The CDR3 consists of 12 residues. From germline, CDR1 is SQVTM and CDR2 ANQGSEA. In DNA, the CDR3 is TGCAGCGTGAACGCCGGGGACACTGAAGCTTTCTTT. Translating it yields CSVNAGDTEAFF. Variable domain in full (rest from reference TRBV29-1 and TRBJ1-1): SAVISQKPSRDICQRGTSLTIQCQVDSQVTMMFWYRQQPGQSLTLIATANQGSEATYESGFVIDKFPISRPNLTFSTLTVSNMSPEDSSIYLCSVNAGDTEAFFGQGTRLTVV.

The genes are TRBV29-1 and TRBJ1-1, with 9 bases fitting TRBD1. This CDR3 is built from 13 residues. Germline loops: CDR1 SQVTM, CDR2 ANQGSEA. With V trimmed by 7 bases and J by 3 bases, 6 bases remained unmatched. CDR3 protein: CSATGGWDTEAFF. In nucleotides, the CDR3 is TGCAGCGCAACAGGGGGCTGGGACACTGAAGCTTTCTTT.

The genes are TRBV20-1 and TRBJ2-1, with 8 bases aligning to TRBD2. There are 19 residues in the CDR3. V gave up 1 base and J gave up 4 bases; unmatched junction bases: 18. The germline gives CDR1 DFQATT, CDR2 SNEGSKA (reference sequence). This chain's CDR3 is CSARVGASGLPGTYNEQFF. The CDR3 bases are TGCAGTGCTAGAGTAGGGGCTAGCGGGCTACCCGGAACATACAATGAGCAGTTCTTC.